This T cell receptor beta chain was recovered during a study of beta chain features in type 1 diabetes. Study-wide findings and caveats: Cells carrying high TCR expression could end up over-represented when cDNA is sequenced. Within the patient group, naive, central memory and Treg TCRB repertoires appeared more similar to each other than within healthy donors.

This clone was detected only a few times. Antigen: not known. Expressed TCRB transcripts were sequenced because the entire RNA isolate underwent reverse transcription. The read count averaged about 3.3 million across naive, central memory and regulatory T cell samples. The data were produced by immunoSEQ multiplex PCR, yet TCRdb's version contains in-frame clones alone and is incomplete. The sample has 350,000 to 450,000 clones; over 13% are singletons. Deletions cut 11 bases from V and 1 base from J, with 21 bases between. The CDR3 is 15 amino acids. Germline CDR1 reads SGHVS; CDR2 reads FNYEAQ. The sample taken for sequencing was naive CD4+ T cells from blood. This sequence joins TRBV7-6 and TRBJ2-7; tentatively, D is TRBD2 (6 bases). The TCR sequence derives from a young woman in good health. This chain's CDR3 is CAVTKIFSGSYEQYF. In DNA, the CDR3 is TGTGCCGTCACCAAGATCTTTAGCGGTTCCTACGAGCAGTACTTC.